This section outlines one T cell receptor (beta chain) sequence together with its context. As yet, its antigen is unknown. This specimen belongs to a study of T cell responses to AZD1222 COVID-19 vaccine. Assay: immunoSEQ multiplex PCR; the TCRdb copy retains only in-frame clones and omits some. The table has some 120,000 clones, about nine tenths seen once; the top ten hold more than 6.5%. The CDR3 runs to 15 residues. Germline lookup yields CDR1 MDHEN and CDR2 SYDVKM. The V gene end was trimmed by 5 bases and the J gene end by 3 bases; junction bases not matched to a gene: 3. General study findings and limits: Reports say nearly half of spike-specific TCRs go after unmutated variant regions. CD4 TCRs associated with vaccination spanned spike, dominating at 160-218 and 743-854.

The source is an adult in good health. V usage is TRBV28 and J usage is TRBJ1-4; 10 bases match TRBD1. Sequences were derived from peripheral blood, sampled on day 0 of AZD1222 vaccination. The CDR3 DNA sequence: TGTGCCAGCAGTCCCGGGACAGGGGCTAATGAAAAACTGTTTTTT. Translation: CASSPGTGANEKLFF.